This T cell receptor (beta chain) is drawn from a study of T cell repertoires in aging, cancer and after chemotherapy. General study findings and limits: Compared with age-matched healthy donors, untreated hematological or solid cancer patients showed higher blood TCR clonality.

Amplification of TCR beta used genomic DNA extracted from peripheral blood. Multiplex touch-down PCR with TRB-A/B primers amplified rearranged V-D-J TRB sequences. One entry per CDR3 protein results from TCRdb running MiXCR on the multiplex PCR reads. The repertoire includes some 11,000 distinct CDR3 sequences, 40% to 45% of them detected once, and approximately 7.3% sits in the top ten. Worth noting for this clonotype: What it binds is unknown.

V shed 4 bases and J shed 0 bases, with 14 bases lying between them. Germline CDR1 SGHDT, CDR2 YYEEEE. The CDR3 sequence is 16 residues long. Sequenced material: blood. The sequence was obtained from a human donor in good health. The chain uses TRBV5-6 and TRBJ1-3, with a tentative D call TRBD1 (6 bases). Here the CDR3 DNA reads TGTGCCAGCAGCGTAGACAGGCCCGGCTCTGGAAACACCATATATTTT. Amino acid sequence: CASSVDRPGSGNTIYF.